This is a list of T cell receptor beta chains from one sample in a study of shared clonotypes between healthy human individuals. The repertoire was sequenced with immunoSEQ multiplex PCR; TCRdb's copy has only in-frame clones and lacks some. The sample yields around 500,000 clones, about four fifths seen once. Sequencing was performed on PBMCs. The source of these receptors is a woman aged 35 to 49 in good health. Some clones in this sample may be carry-over from other donors' samples. Both conserved end residues are part of each CDR3. D genes are given only for firm matches. Only some rows state a clone size, as once, few, many or a class for expanded clones.

D: TRBD2; size: NA; J: TRBJ2-3; V: TRBV4-3; CDR3: CASSQGSGGPDTQYF; DNA: TGCGCCAGCAGCCAAGGTAGCGGGGGACCAGATACGCAGTATTTT
D: NA; size: NA; J: TRBJ2-6; V: TRBV30; CDR3: CAWSPGAGANVLTF; DNA: TGTGCCTGGAGTCCAGGGGCTGGGGCCAACGTCCTGACTTTC
D: TRBD2; size: NA; J: TRBJ2-3; V: TRBV6-5; CDR3: CASSYNGLVTDTQYF; DNA: TGTGCCAGCAGCTACAATGGACTAGTCACAGATACGCAGTATTTT
D: TRBD2; size: NA; J: TRBJ2-5; V: TRBV5-1; CDR3: CASSETSGSRETQYF; DNA: TGCGCCAGCAGCGAAACTAGCGGGAGTCGAGAGACCCAGTACTTC
D: TRBD2; size: NA; J: TRBJ2-7; V: TRBV2; CDR3: CASSASGGSYEQYF; DNA: TGTGCCAGCAGTGCTAGCGGGGGGTCCTACGAGCAGTACTTC
D: NA; size: NA; J: TRBJ2-2; V: TRBV27; CDR3: CASSVSLPGELFF; DNA: TGTGCCAGCAGTGTTTCGCTTCCCGGGGAGCTGTTTTTT
D: NA; size: NA; J: TRBJ2-6; V: TRBV19; CDR3: CASSIGDGGANVLTF; DNA: TGTGCCAGTAGTATTGGGGACGGTGGGGCCAACGTCCTGACTTTC
D: TRBD2; size: NA; J: TRBJ2-5; V: TRBV18; CDR3: CASSPLLAGTRQETQYF; DNA: TGTGCCAGCTCACCATTGCTAGCGGGGACACGACAAGAGACCCAGTACTTC
D: TRBD1; size: NA; J: TRBJ1-1; V: TRBV7-9; CDR3: CASSLVDRGYSEAFF; DNA: TGTGCCAGCAGCTTAGTCGACAGGGGATACTCTGAAGCTTTCTTT
D: NA; size: NA; J: TRBJ1-2; V: TRBV5-1; CDR3: CASSFQQGQGYTF; DNA: TGCGCCAGCAGCTTCCAACAGGGTCAGGGCTACACCTTC
D: TRBD2; size: NA; J: TRBJ2-2; V: TRBV5-1; CDR3: CASSFLAGGPKTGELFF; DNA: TGCGCCAGCAGCTTTCTAGCGGGAGGGCCGAAGACCGGGGAGCTGTTTTTT
D: NA; size: NA; J: TRBJ2-1; V: TRBV6-5; CDR3: CASSYSGVLVSEQFF; DNA: TGTGCCAGCAGTTACTCGGGCGTACTTGTCTCTGAGCAGTTCTTC
D: NA; size: NA; J: TRBJ1-5; V: TRBV7-6; CDR3: CASSYNSNQPQHF; DNA: TGTGCCAGCAGCTACAATAGCAATCAGCCCCAGCATTTT
D: NA; size: many; J: TRBJ2-1; V: TRBV6-1; CDR3: CASSVFTYNEQFF; DNA: TGTGCCAGCAGCGTTTTTACCTACAATGAGCAGTTCTTC
D: TRBD2; size: NA; J: TRBJ2-1; V: TRBV18; CDR3: CASSSLGTSGKAYNEQFF; DNA: TGTGCCAGCTCATCGTTAGGGACTAGCGGAAAAGCCTACAATGAGCAGTTCTTC
D: NA; size: once; J: TRBJ2-1; V: TRBV7-2; CDR3: CASSLRLTGGEQFF; DNA: TGTGCCAGCAGCCTCCGACTGACGGGCGGTGAGCAGTTCTTC
D: NA; size: NA; J: TRBJ1-2; V: TRBV28; CDR3: CASHKGAWTYGYTF; DNA: TGTGCCAGCCACAAAGGGGCATGGACGTATGGCTACACCTTC
D: NA; size: NA; J: TRBJ2-6; V: TRBV29-1; CDR3: CSVERVTSSGANVLTF; DNA: TGCAGCGTTGAGAGGGTAACTAGCTCTGGGGCCAACGTCCTGACTTTC
D: NA; size: NA; J: TRBJ2-7; V: TRBV10-2; CDR3: CASIGDYEQYF; DNA: TGCGCCAGCATCGGGGACTACGAGCAGTACTTC
D: TRBD1; size: NA; J: TRBJ1-2; V: TRBV2; CDR3: CASTDRGHGYTF; DNA: TGTGCCAGCACCGACAGGGGGCATGGCTACACCTTC
D: NA; size: NA; J: TRBJ2-7; V: TRBV2; CDR3: CASSVSGGTYEQYF; DNA: TGTGCCAGCAGTGTGTCGGGGGGCACCTACGAGCAGTACTTC